This passage covers 12 T cell receptor beta chains from one sample sequenced in a study of blood T cell repertoires in COVID-19. Sequencing used immunoSEQ multiplex PCR; TCRdb keeps in-frame clones, though not all of them. The sample yields roughly 200,000 clones, approximately 89% seen once. Sample: PBMCs or T cells enriched from blood (not recorded which). These receptors were collected from a woman in her forties with acute COVID-19.

The V gene is TRBV27, the J gene TRBJ1-2; D not resolved. The V end lost 0 bases, the J end lost 6 bases, and 11 bases lay between the germline ends. The germline V gene encodes CDR1 MNHEY and CDR2 SMNVEV (reference sequence). The CDR3 extends over 14 amino acids. This chain's CDR3 is CASSLSGDSDGYTF. The CDR3 nucleotides are TGTGCCAGCAGTTTATCGGGCGATTCCGATGGCTACACCTTC.

V is TRBV7-2 and J is TRBJ2-3; D might be TRBD2 (5 bases). Germline assignment: CDR1 SGHTA and CDR2 FQGNSA. The V gene lost 6 bases and the J gene lost 4 bases, with 11 bases spanning the gap. There are 13 residues in the CDR3. The CDR3 reads CASSTRVADTQYF. CDR3 coding DNA: TGTGCCAGCAGTACTAGGGTAGCAGATACGCAGTATTTT.

This chain joins TRBV3-1 (or the pseudogene TRBV3-2) and TRBJ2-1, with 11 positions matching TRBD2. Germline CDR1 reads LGHDT; CDR2 reads YNNKEL (reference sequence). The CDR3 is 15 residues long. Losses at the gene ends were 4 bases for V and 4 bases for J; bases not matched to a gene: 3. The CDR3 region has the DNA TGTGCCAGCAGCCTTAGACTAGCGGGGTACAATGAGCAGTTCTTC. It is translated as CASSLRLAGYNEQFF.

The V and J genes are TRBV20-1 and TRBJ1-6; no reliable D call. The germline V gene has CDR1 DFQATT and CDR2 SNEGSKA (reference sequence). This CDR3 contains 12 residues. The ends were cut back, 3 bases at V and 7 bases at J, with 7 bases in the middle. In DNA form, the CDR3 reads TGCAGTGCTAGTATAGCGAATTCACCCCTCCACTTT. This gives the protein CSASIANSPLHF.

This chain joins TRBV2 and TRBJ1-1; D not certain. The CDR3 spans 14 residues. Germline CDR1 SNHLY, CDR2 FYNNEI. V was trimmed by 7 bases and J by 0 bases, leaving 12 bases between them. The CDR3 DNA reads as TGTGCCAGCAATTACGCCAGGATGAACACTGAAGCTTTCTTT. Its protein product is CASNYARMNTEAFF.

This rearrangement joins TRBV6-2 or TRBV6-3 to TRBJ2-5, with D perhaps TRBD2 (5 bases). CDR3 length: 12 residues. The V gene lost 5 bases and the J gene lost 5 bases, with 9 bases spanning the gap. CDR1 is MNHEY and CDR2 is SVGEGT in the germline V gene. The chain's CDR3 is CASSVGGETQYF. CDR3 sequence (DNA): TGTGCCAGCAGTGTAGGCGGGGAGACCCAGTACTTC.

This clone was seen only a few times. The chain carries TRBV7-9 and TRBJ1-2, with 8 positions matching TRBD1. The CDR3 spans 17 residues. V trimming: 2 bases; J trimming: 1 base; junction bases outside the gene matches: 9. Germline CDR1 is SEHNR and CDR2 is FQNEAQ (reference sequence). CDR3 DNA sequence: TGTGCCAGCAGCTTATCGACAGGGGTCGAGGTTAACTATGGCTACACCTTC. This sequence encodes CASSLSTGVEVNYGYTF.

J is TRBJ2-3 and V is TRBV18; D might be TRBD2 (5 bases). CDR3 length equals 16 residues. CDR1 and CDR2 (germline): KGHSH, LQKENI. Trimming stripped 2 bases from V and 2 bases from J, with 14 bases between. CDR3 nucleotide sequence: TGTGCCAGCTCACCATTGGGGTTAGCGAACACAGATACGCAGTATTTT. Residues: CASSPLGLANTDTQYF.

This clone has only one observation. The rearrangement joins TRBV14 to TRBJ1-1; tentative D call: TRBD1 (5 bases). The CDR3 extends over 15 amino acids. The V gene's germline CDR1 is SGHDN and CDR2 FVKESK. V lost 3 bases, J lost 3 bases, and 14 bases lay in between. The CDR3, as DNA: TGTGCCAGCAGCCAGGGGGGGTGGGATGACACTGAAGCTTTCTTT. As protein: CASSQGGWDDTEAFF. Full variable domain (rest looked up from reference TRBV14 and TRBJ1-1): EAGVTQFPSHSVIEKGQTVTLRCDPISGHDNLYWYRRVMGKEIKFLLHFVKESKQDESGMPNNRFLAERTGGTYSTLKVQPAELEDSGVYFCASSQGGWDDTEAFFGQGTRLTVV.

The CDR3 coding sequence is TGTGCCAGCAGTTGGCTATCTAGCTCCTACAATGAGCAGTTCTTC. Translation: CASSWLSSSYNEQFF. The rearrangement uses TRBV6-5 and TRBJ2-1; D unclear. Germline CDR1 MNHEY, CDR2 SVGAGI. V was cut by 4 bases and J by 0 bases, with 10 bases left in between. There are 15 residues in the CDR3.

The table lists this clone with a count of one. V usage is TRBV3-1 (or the pseudogene TRBV3-2) and J usage is TRBJ2-4; 8 nucleotides match TRBD1. This CDR3 is 17 amino acids long. V shed 3 bases, J shed 0 bases, and the junction held 7 bases outside the gene matches. CDR1 and CDR2 from the germline V gene are LGHDT and YNNKEL (reference sequence). The CDR3 sequence: CASSQGQVGIAKNIQYF. The CDR3 coding sequence is TGTGCCAGCAGCCAGGGACAGGTGGGGATAGCCAAAAACATTCAGTACTTC.

This sequence joins TRBV6-1 and TRBJ2-1, with D maybe TRBD2 (6 bases). The germline V and J ends were trimmed by 2 bases and 9 bases, with 14 bases remaining between them. The length of the CDR3 is 14 residues. Germline V gene lookup returns CDR1 MNHNS and CDR2 SASEGT. The CDR3 DNA is TGTGCCAGCAGTGAAAAATATGGGGGGAGTGAGCAGTTCTTC. This sequence encodes CASSEKYGGSEQFF.